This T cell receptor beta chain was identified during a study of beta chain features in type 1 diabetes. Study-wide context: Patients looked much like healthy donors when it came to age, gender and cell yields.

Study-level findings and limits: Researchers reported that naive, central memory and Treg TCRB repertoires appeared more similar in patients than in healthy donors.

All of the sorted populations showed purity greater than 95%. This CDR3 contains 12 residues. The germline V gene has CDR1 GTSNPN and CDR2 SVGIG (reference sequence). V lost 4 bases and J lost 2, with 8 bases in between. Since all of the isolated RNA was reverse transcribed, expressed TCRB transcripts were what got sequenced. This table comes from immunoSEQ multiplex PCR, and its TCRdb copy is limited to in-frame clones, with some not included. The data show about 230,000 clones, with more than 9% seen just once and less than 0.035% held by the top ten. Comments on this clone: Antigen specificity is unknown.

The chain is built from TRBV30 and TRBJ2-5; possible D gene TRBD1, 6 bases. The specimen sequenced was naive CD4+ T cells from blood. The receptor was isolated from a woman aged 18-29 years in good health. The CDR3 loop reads CAWTTGQETQYF. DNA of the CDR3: TGTGCCTGGACAACAGGGCAAGAGACCCAGTACTTC.